This T cell receptor beta chain is drawn from a study of T cells in localized non-small cell lung cancer. Sequencing used immunoSEQ multiplex PCR; TCRdb keeps in-frame clones, though not all of them. The sample lists 70,000 to 100,000 clones, around 82% seen once, with 9.5% in the top ten. The germline V gene has CDR1 KGHSH and CDR2 LQKENI. The V end lost 0 bases, the J end lost 0 bases, and 6 bases lay between the germline ends. The CDR3 length is 14 residues. The chain combines TRBV18 with TRBJ2-7; D is unclear. The receptor comes from a female donor over 55 with stage I lung adenocarcinoma. Sequencing was performed on peripheral blood, taken before any cancer treatment. CDR3 loop: CASSPPALSYEQYF. Here the CDR3 DNA reads TGTGCCAGCTCACCACCAGCCCTCTCCTACGAGCAGTACTTC. Drawing the rest from reference TRBV18 and TRBJ2-7, the complete variable domain is NAGVMQNPRHLVRRRGQEARLRCSPMKGHSHVYWYRQLPEEGLKFMVYLQKENIIDESGMPKERFSAEFPKEGPSILRIQQVVRGDSAAYFCASSPPALSYEQYFGPGTRLTVT.